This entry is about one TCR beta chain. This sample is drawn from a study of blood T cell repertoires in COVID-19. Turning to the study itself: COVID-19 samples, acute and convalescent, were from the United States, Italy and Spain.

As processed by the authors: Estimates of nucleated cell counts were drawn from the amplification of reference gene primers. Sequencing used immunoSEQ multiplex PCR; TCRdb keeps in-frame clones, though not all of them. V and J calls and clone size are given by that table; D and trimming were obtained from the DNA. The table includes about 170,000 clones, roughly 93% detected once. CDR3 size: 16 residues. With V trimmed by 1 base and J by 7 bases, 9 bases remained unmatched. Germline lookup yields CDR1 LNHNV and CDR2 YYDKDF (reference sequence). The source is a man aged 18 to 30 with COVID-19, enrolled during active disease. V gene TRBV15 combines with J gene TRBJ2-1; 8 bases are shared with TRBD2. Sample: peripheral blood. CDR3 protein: CATSRGAGEGGNEQFF. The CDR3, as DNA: TGTGCCACCAGCAGAGGAGCGGGAGAGGGGGGTAATGAGCAGTTCTTC.